The clone carrying this T cell receptor beta chain appeared a few times. Authors' methods: It was from reference gene primer amplification that nucleated cell counts were estimated. Clones were read by immunoSEQ multiplex PCR, and TCRdb kept only the in-frame ones, dropping some. D and trimming come from the DNA, and the V and J calls and clone size come from that table. Of a few hundred thousand clones in the sample, more than 75% were seen once. The V gene's germline CDR1 is SGHDT and CDR2 YYEEEE. Trimming cost V 4 bases and J 3 bases, with 14 bases left between them. The CDR3 extends over 14 amino acids. The data were obtained in a study of blood T cell repertoires in COVID-19. Looking at the study overall: The study drew acute and convalescent COVID-19 samples from the United States, Italy and Spain. Nucleic acid was either cDNA or gDNA, and it came from T cells, B-cell-depleted T cells, or PBMCs.

Specimen: peripheral blood. This TCR came from a human donor with acute or convalescent COVID-19. The donor label of this sample is uncertain. The genes are TRBV5-6 and TRBJ2-7, with a weak D call TRBD1 (7 bases). Here the CDR3 reads CASSAGQFFYEQYF. For the CDR3, the DNA is TGTGCCAGCAGCGCGGGACAGTTCTTCTACGAGCAGTACTTC.